This T cell receptor (beta chain) is from a study of T cell responses to AZD1222 COVID-19 vaccine. The wider study: Pooling was applied to second doses at about 4 or about 12 weeks. Points from the study as a whole: Seropositive at baseline were only a handful of AZD1222 recipients. In a largely white British group with more females than males, clonal diversity was possibly underestimated.

As for this clone: Its specificity is unknown. Other nucleotide sequences in the sample specify the same CDR3.

Using immunoSEQ multiplex PCR, the repertoire was profiled, and TCRdb retains in-frame clones only, with some absent. The repertoire has some 130,000 clones, 75% to 90% of them found once; the top ten carry over 4%. Trimming stripped 0 bases from V and 1 base from J, with 8 bases between. CDR1 is SGDLS and CDR2 is YYNGEE in the germline V gene. This CDR3 region has 15 residues. The sample in question was peripheral blood, obtained on day 0 of AZD1222 vaccination. The clonotype was recovered from an adult in good health. This rearrangement joins TRBV9 to TRBJ1-3; a possible D gene is TRBD1 (6 bases). CDR3 region: CASSVGGGSGNTIYF. For the CDR3, the DNA is TGTGCCAGCAGCGTAGGAGGGGGGTCTGGAAACACCATATATTTT.